These 28 T cell receptor beta chains originate from one sample sequenced in a study of Graves' ophthalmopathy and Graves' hyperthyroidism. RNA transcripts served as template for amplifying TCR beta CDR3 sequences. RT-PCR with HTBI primers came first, then second-round multiplex PCR. TCRdb independently ran MiXCR on the multiplex PCR reads; one entry per CDR3 protein. Counted here are about 620,000 distinct CDR3 sequences, over 20% occurring once; the ten biggest clones make up about 6.6%. The sample comprised peripheral blood. These receptors came from a woman younger than 30 with stable Graves' hyperthyroidism. Some clones in this sample may be carry-over from other donors' samples.

This clonotype occurred many times. The V call is TRBV6-1, the J call TRBJ1-6; TRBD1 matches 9 bases. Germline V gives CDR1 MNHNS, CDR2 SASEGT. The trim removed 6 bases at V and 3 bases at J, leaving 0 bases unmatched. The CDR3 runs to 14 residues. CDR3 sequence reads: CASRTGGYNSPLHF. The DNA of the CDR3 is TGTGCCAGCAGGACAGGGGGCTATAATTCACCCCTCCACTTT.

This clonotype was found many times. The chain recombines TRBV6-1 with TRBJ2-7; 9 nucleotides align to TRBD1. This CDR3 is built from 13 residues. CDR1 MNHNS and CDR2 SASEGT come from the germline V gene. With V trimmed by 5 bases and J by 6 bases, 5 bases remained unmatched. DNA for the CDR3: TGTGCCAGCAGTCCCGGACAGGGGTTCGAGCAGTACTTC. This sequence encodes CASSPGQGFEQYF.

CDR3 nucleotides: TGTGCCACCAGCAGAGAGGGAGTCACCTTTCTTGGCTACACCTTC. This sequence encodes CATSREGVTFLGYTF. The genes are TRBV15 and TRBJ1-2, with D uncertain. Germline V gene sequence: CDR1 LNHNV, CDR2 YYDKDF (reference sequence). V lost 0 bases and J lost 7, with 15 bases in between. This CDR3 contains 15 residues.

This clonotype was counted at least ten times. This chain uses TRBV30 with TRBJ1-1, with TRBD1 identical over 8 bases. This CDR3 is 14 amino acids long. Germline assignment: CDR1 GTSNPN and CDR2 SVGIG (reference sequence). V was pared by 2 bases and J by 4 bases, with 6 bases of the junction left unmatched. The CDR3 DNA is TGTGCCTGGAGTTTCAGGGGGCTTGGCACTGAAGCTTTCTTT. It specifies CAWSFRGLGTEAFF.

This chain connects TRBV24-1 to TRBJ2-5, with TRBD2 matching 7 bases. Germline loops: CDR1 KGHDR, CDR2 SFDVKD. Trimming at V came to 4 bases and at J to 2 bases, leaving 6 bases not matched to a gene. The CDR3 sequence is 15 residues long. The CDR3 sequence: CATSDAASGQETQYF. For the CDR3, the DNA is TGTGCCACCAGTGACGCTGCTAGCGGTCAAGAGACCCAGTACTTC.

This clonotype was seen repeatedly, ten times or more. This chain links TRBV7-3 with TRBJ2-2, with 7 positions matching TRBD1. CDR3 length: 17 residues. Germline lookup yields CDR1 SGHTA and CDR2 FQGTGA. With 2 bases clipped from V and 4 bases from J, the junction kept 10 bases outside the gene matches. CDR3: CASSLPLTGYGTGELFF. In DNA, the CDR3 is TGTGCCAGCAGCTTACCCCTGACAGGGTATGGCACCGGGGAGCTGTTTTTT. Full variable domain (missing parts from reference TRBV7-3 and TRBJ2-2): GAGVSQTPSNKVTEKGKYVELRCDPISGHTALYWYRQSLGQGPEFLIYFQGTGAADDSGLPNDRFFAVRPEGSVSTLKIQRTERGDSAVYLCASSLPLTGYGTGELFFGEGSRLTVL.

CDR3 nucleotides: TGTGCCAGCAGTTACCGGCCGGGGGTCTACGAGCAGTACTTC. Its translation is CASSYRPGVYEQYF. The gene calls are TRBV6-5 and TRBJ2-7; tentatively, D is TRBD2 (6 bases). The CDR3 extends over 14 amino acids. CDR1 and CDR2 (germline): MNHEY, SVGAGI. Trimming stripped 2 bases from V and 3 bases from J, with 11 bases between.

This clonotype was seen at least ten times. The rearrangement joins TRBV20-1 to TRBJ1-2; D gene ambiguous. CDR3 length: 14 amino acids. V was shortened by 0 bases and J by 5 bases, with 13 bases between the two germline ends. CDR1 DFQATT and CDR2 SNEGSKA come from the germline V gene (reference sequence). This CDR3 reads CSARDLKIQYGYTF. The DNA for the CDR3 is TGCAGTGCTAGAGATCTGAAGATTCAGTATGGCTACACCTTC.

This clonotype was seen many times. V and J are TRBV28 and TRBJ2-7; 7 bases line up with TRBD1. CDR1 is MDHEN and CDR2 is SYDVKM in the germline V gene. V lost 3 bases and J lost 2; bases outside the gene matches: 4. The CDR3 contains 14 residues. This chain's CDR3 is CASSLDRPPYEQYF. CDR3 nucleotide sequence: TGTGCCAGCAGTTTGGACAGGCCACCCTACGAGCAGTACTTC.

This chain connects TRBV6-1 to TRBJ2-7, with no clear D. V lost 2 bases and J 0 bases, leaving 11 bases between the germline ends. Germline V gene sequence: CDR1 MNHNS, CDR2 SASEGT. The CDR3 extends over 15 amino acids. This CDR3 reads CASSELVGSSYEQYF. CDR3 sequence (DNA): TGTGCCAGCAGTGAATTGGTAGGATCCTCCTACGAGCAGTACTTC.

V and J are TRBV6-1 and TRBJ1-1; D not resolved. Between the trimmed V and J ends, which lost 2 bases and 1 base, there was a span of 11 bases. The CDR3 contains 15 residues. Germline V gene lookup returns CDR1 MNHNS and CDR2 SASEGT. This chain's CDR3 is CASSEPQPPNTEAFF. The CDR3 nucleotides read TGTGCCAGCAGTGAACCTCAGCCTCCGAACACTGAAGCTTTCTTT.

This clonotype was recorded at least ten times. This chain links TRBV3-1 with TRBJ2-5; D gene ambiguous. V was shortened by 4 bases and J by 5 bases, with 8 bases between the two germline ends. Germline CDR1 reads LGHDT; CDR2 reads YNNKEL (reference sequence). This CDR3 is built from 12 residues. DNA for the CDR3: TGTGCCAGCAGCCGTTTAATGGAGACCCAGTACTTC. This gives the protein CASSRLMETQYF.

The chain links TRBV12-3 or TRBV12-4 to TRBJ1-1; TRBD1 aligns across 7 bases. Germline trimming cut 3 bases from V and 7 bases from J; bases unmatched to any gene: 8. This CDR3 region has 14 residues. The DNA for the CDR3 is TGTGCCAGCAGTTTGGACAGGTCAAGTGTTGAAGCTTTCTTT. As protein: CASSLDRSSVEAFF.

The CDR3 coding sequence is TGTGCCAGCAGCAACGTACTAGCGGGGGCACTCTACGAGCAGTACTTC. Its translation is CASSNVLAGALYEQYF. The chain couples TRBV11-2 to TRBJ2-7, with 11 bases aligning to TRBD2. Germline lookup yields CDR1 SGHAT and CDR2 FQNNGV. V lost 5 bases, J lost 3 bases, and 9 bases stayed unmatched. There are 16 residues in the CDR3.

The CDR3 bases are TGTGCCAGCAGCCAAGGACTAGCGGGAGGCCCACGCGAGCAGTACTTC. Translated, it gives CASSQGLAGGPREQYF. The rearrangement uses TRBV2 and TRBJ2-7, with 14 bases identical to TRBD2. CDR1 SNHLY and CDR2 FYNNEI come from the germline V gene. The CDR3 is 16 residues long. V lost 6 bases to trimming and J lost 6 bases; unmatched junction nucleotides: 10. The full variable domain, in which reference TRBV2 and TRBJ2-7 provide the parts outside the CDR3, is EPEVTQTPSHQVTQMGQEVILRCVPISNHLYFYWYRQILGQKVEFLVSFYNNEISEKSEIFDDQFSVERPDGSNFTLKIRSTKLEDSAMYFCASSQGLAGGPREQYFGPGTRLTVT.

The table lists this clonotype with many counts. This chain links TRBV20-1 with TRBJ2-7; D uncertain. CDR1 and CDR2 from the germline V gene are DFQATT and SNEGSKA (reference sequence). The CDR3 has 13 residues. V lost 4 bases and J 3 bases, leaving 13 bases between the germline ends. The CDR3 sequence is CSAKGHKNYEQYF. DNA of the CDR3: TGCAGTGCTAAGGGCCATAAAAACTACGAGCAGTACTTC.

This clonotype has more than one count but fewer than ten. The genes are TRBV19 and TRBJ2-5, with D perhaps matching TRBD1 (6 bases). This CDR3 is built from 14 residues. Trimming took off 3 bases at V and 2 bases at J, with 10 bases between the two ends. Germline CDR1 reads LNHDA; CDR2 reads SQIVND (reference sequence). The CDR3 reads CASSIWGLQETQYF. CDR3 in DNA: TGTGCCAGTAGTATTTGGGGGCTGCAAGAGACCCAGTACTTC.

This clonotype was detected many times. The V gene is TRBV2, the J gene TRBJ1-1, with D uncertain. The CDR3 covers 14 residues. Trimming shortened V by 1 base and J by 2 bases, and 8 bases separated the two germline ends. Germline V gives CDR1 SNHLY, CDR2 FYNNEI. Here the CDR3 reads CASSEGTGNTEAFF. CDR3 nucleotide sequence: TGTGCCAGCAGTGAAGGGACGGGAAACACTGAAGCTTTCTTT.

This clonotype was seen a few times. The chain employs TRBV5-1 and TRBJ2-5; D tentatively reads TRBD1 or TRBD2 (5 bases each). The germline V and J ends were trimmed by 4 bases and 1 base, with 11 bases remaining between them. The CDR3 contains 14 residues. Germline V gene sequence: CDR1 SGHRS, CDR2 YFSETQ. The CDR3 spells CASSPVGVQETQYF. Written as DNA, the CDR3 is TGCGCCAGCAGCCCGGTGGGGGTCCAAGAGACCCAGTACTTC. Variable domain in full (rest from reference TRBV5-1 and TRBJ2-5): KAGVTQTPRYLIKTRGQQVTLSCSPISGHRSVSWYQQTPGQGLQFLFEYFSETQRNKGNFPGRFSGRQFSNSRSEMNVSTLELGDSALYLCASSPVGVQETQYFGPGTRLLVL.

This clonotype was recorded at least ten times. The chain carries TRBV28 and TRBJ2-7; 10 nucleotides align to TRBD2. The CDR3 contains 14 residues. CDR1 and CDR2 from the germline V gene are MDHEN and SYDVKM. Trimming cost V 5 bases and J 2 bases; bases outside gene matches: 3. The CDR3 protein is CASSPGLAAYEQYF. CDR3 nucleotide sequence: TGTGCCAGCAGTCCCGGACTAGCGGCCTACGAGCAGTACTTC.

This clonotype was seen at least ten times. J is TRBJ1-5 and V is TRBV12-3 or TRBV12-4, with TRBD1 matching over 9 bases. Trimming removed 7 bases from V and 5 bases from J; junction bases left unmatched: 9. This CDR3 is 15 amino acids long. The CDR3 bases are TGTGCCAGCACCCCCTCCAGGACAGGGGATCAGCCCCAGCATTTT. Translating gives CASTPSRTGDQPQHF.

This chain links TRBV12-3 or TRBV12-4 with TRBJ1-1; TRBD1 is a possible D gene (5 bases). V dropped 3 bases and J dropped 8 bases, with 10 bases sitting between them. This CDR3 has 12 residues. CDR3 amino acids: CASSFRSGEAFF. Written as DNA, the CDR3 is TGTGCCAGCAGTTTTAGGTCAGGGGAAGCTTTCTTT.

The J gene is TRBJ1-5, the V gene TRBV10-3; perhaps TRBD1 as D (6 bases). CDR1 and CDR2 (germline): ENHRY, SYGVKD. This CDR3 contains 13 residues. Trimming took off 10 bases at V and 11 bases at J, with 21 bases between the two ends. The CDR3 is CATTDEQGLSQHF. The CDR3 DNA reads TGTGCCACTACGGACGAACAGGGTCTATCCCAGCATTTT.

This chain connects TRBV11-2 to TRBJ2-7; D gene uncertain. CDR3 length equals 12 residues. The V gene's germline CDR1 is SGHAT and CDR2 FQNNGV. V lost 6 bases and J lost 9, with 15 bases in between. The CDR3 is CASSPSASRQYF. CDR3 DNA sequence: TGTGCCAGCAGTCCATCGGCTTCTAGGCAGTACTTC.

This clonotype was seen ten or more times. This sequence joins TRBV5-1 and TRBJ2-7; weak D call: TRBD2 (5 bases). Trimming removed 0 bases from V and 3 bases from J, with 13 bases in between. This CDR3 has 15 residues. Germline V gives CDR1 SGHRS, CDR2 YFSETQ. CDR3 residues: CASSLGTSVRYEQYF. The CDR3 DNA follows: TGCGCCAGCAGCTTGGGGACTTCAGTACGCTACGAGCAGTACTTC.

This clonotype showed up just a few times. This chain joins TRBV14 and TRBJ2-5; D might be TRBD1 (6 bases). Germline assignment: CDR1 SGHDN and CDR2 FVKESK. The length of the CDR3 is 16 residues. Trimming left V 4 bases short and J 4 bases short, with 19 bases between. CDR3 in amino acids: CASSLLMGARGETQYF. The CDR3 DNA reads TGTGCCAGCAGCCTCCTTATGGGGGCCCGAGGAGAGACCCAGTACTTC.

This clonotype has more than one count but fewer than ten. A much larger clone differs by one base, so this may be a read error. The rearrangement links TRBV27 to TRBJ2-5, with 11 bases that match TRBD2. This CDR3 region has 15 residues. The germline V gene has CDR1 MNHEY and CDR2 SMNVEV (reference sequence). CDR3 residues: CASRLAGAAQETKYF. The CDR3 DNA sequence: TGTGCCAGCAGACTAGCGGGAGCCGCCCAAGAGACCAAGTACTTC.

This clonotype occurred many times. Here the CDR3 omits its conserved ending phenylalanine or tryptophan, so a read error is the likely source. This chain connects TRBV12-3 or TRBV12-4 to TRBJ1-1; TRBD1 might be the D (6 bases). This CDR3 comprises 14 residues. V lost 6 bases and J lost 6, with 17 bases in between. The CDR3 sequence is CASSLQGLISEAFS. In DNA, the CDR3 is TGTGCCAGCAGCTTACAGGGATTGATCTCTGAAGCTTTCTCT.